Following are 24 T cell receptor beta chains from one sample sequenced in a study of technical replicates of blood from a few donors. Using immunoSEQ multiplex PCR, the repertoire was profiled, and TCRdb retains in-frame clones only, with some absent. The sample records under 75,000 clones, 85% to 95% being singletons. Input material: PBMCs. The origin of the receptors is a human donor in good health. Some clones in this sample may be carry-over from other donors' samples.

This clone was detected many times. The chain combines TRBV13 with TRBJ2-1, with TRBD1 identical over 9 bases. The CDR3 sequence is 15 residues long. V lost 5 bases and J lost 9; bases outside the gene matches: 11. Germline loops: CDR1 PRHDT, CDR2 FYEKMQ (reference sequence). The CDR3 region is CASSIEGQGTSEQFF. In DNA, the CDR3 is TGTGCCAGCAGCATTGAGGGACAGGGCACAAGTGAGCAGTTCTTC.

The CDR3 region has the DNA TGTGCCAGCAGCAAACTCAACAGGGTCGGTGGCTACACCTTC. It yields the protein CASSKLNRVGGYTF. This chain connects TRBV6-5 to TRBJ1-2, with D maybe TRBD1 (6 bases). The CDR3 has 14 amino acids. Germline CDR1 reads MNHEY; CDR2 reads SVGAGI. Deletions cut 6 bases from V and 7 bases from J, with 18 bases between.

The chain is built from TRBV10-1 and TRBJ2-3; D is perhaps TRBD2 (6 bases). CDR1 and CDR2 from the germline V gene are WNHNN and SYGVQD (reference sequence). V lost 4 bases and J lost 6, with 14 bases in between. The CDR3 has 14 residues. The CDR3 DNA sequence: TGCGCCAGCAGTGCGCAACTAGCAGGGGATACGCAGTATTTT. Translating it yields CASSAQLAGDTQYF.

V is TRBV5-1 and J is TRBJ2-7; maybe TRBD2 (6 bases). The CDR3 runs to 14 residues. Germline CDR1 SGHRS, CDR2 YFSETQ. Trimming removed 4 bases at V and 2 bases at J, with 13 bases between. DNA of the CDR3: TGCGCCAGCAGCCCGGGACTCCCCCCCTACGAGCAGTACTTC. This translates into CASSPGLPPYEQYF.

V is TRBV2 and J is TRBJ2-7; tentative D call: TRBD1 (5 bases). Germline lookup yields CDR1 SNHLY and CDR2 FYNNEI. The CDR3 loop spans 13 amino acids. With 5 bases removed from V and 2 bases from J, the gap between germline ends came to 10 bases. CDR3 protein: CASSSTVTYEQYF. The CDR3 bases are TGTGCCAGCAGTTCGACAGTAACCTACGAGCAGTACTTC.

The rearrangement joins TRBV2 to TRBJ2-3; possibly TRBD1 for D (6 bases). Germline V gene data show CDR1 as SNHLY and CDR2 as FYNNEI. CDR3 length: 12 amino acids. Trimming cost V 6 bases and J 4 bases, with 8 bases left between them. CDR3 coding DNA: TGTGCCAGCAGCAAGGGGGCAGATACGCAGTATTTT. Its translation is CASSKGADTQYF.

The chain combines TRBV9 with TRBJ2-3; D unresolved. V shed 0 bases and J shed 0 bases, with 8 bases lying between them. Germline assignment: CDR1 SGDLS and CDR2 YYNGEE. This CDR3 is 15 amino acids long. CDR3 loop: CASSVAGSSTDTQYF. In DNA, the CDR3 is TGTGCCAGCAGCGTAGCCGGGTCTAGCACAGATACGCAGTATTTT.

The sample holds one count of this clone. V usage is TRBV11-2 and J usage is TRBJ2-3; 8 nucleotides match TRBD2. The germline CDR1 and CDR2 sequences are SGHAT and FQNNGV. The junction had 2 bases not matched to a gene; V was cut back by 2 bases and J by 1 base. The CDR3 is 15 residues long. The CDR3 DNA sequence: TGTGCCAGCAGCTTATCAGCGGGAGGCACAGATACGCAGTATTTT. Translated: CASSLSAGGTDTQYF.

The chain has TRBV13 and TRBJ2-1, with TRBD1 matching over 10 bases. The CDR3 is 15 amino acids. The germline V gene encodes CDR1 PRHDT and CDR2 FYEKMQ (reference sequence). V gave up 3 bases and J gave up 4 bases; unmatched junction bases: 3. The CDR3 loop reads CASSFGQGGYNEQFF. The CDR3 bases are TGTGCCAGCAGCTTCGGACAGGGGGGTTACAATGAGCAGTTCTTC.

This chain uses TRBV7-2 with TRBJ2-5, with 15 nucleotides matching TRBD2. V shed 1 base and J 5 bases; nucleotides not matched to a gene: 8. The germline V gene has CDR1 SGHTA and CDR2 FQGNSA. CDR3 length: 18 amino acids. This CDR3 reads CASSLGGLAGGSGETQYF. DNA for the CDR3: TGTGCCAGCAGCTTAGGGGGACTAGCGGGAGGTTCCGGTGAGACCCAGTACTTC.

The genes are TRBV9 and TRBJ2-3; D uncertain. V lost 0 bases, J lost 0 bases, and 14 bases lay in between. Germline V gene sequence: CDR1 SGDLS, CDR2 YYNGEE. This CDR3 has 17 amino acids. CDR3 sequence reads: CASSVGGARYSTDTQYF. The DNA of the CDR3 is TGTGCCAGCAGCGTAGGCGGAGCCCGCTATAGCACAGATACGCAGTATTTT. The whole variable domain, remainder taken from reference TRBV9 and TRBJ2-3, is DSGVTQTPKHLITATGQRVTLRCSPRSGDLSVYWYQQSLDQGLQFLIQYYNGEERAKGNILERFSAQQFPDLHSELNLSSLELGDSALYFCASSVGGARYSTDTQYFGPGTRLTVL.

This clone was recorded once. This CDR3 reads CASSLVGLAEYQNTGELFF. The DNA for the CDR3 is TGTGCCAGCAGCTTAGTGGGGCTAGCGGAGTATCAAAACACCGGGGAGCTGTTTTTT. The chain recombines TRBV7-8 with TRBJ2-2; 7 nucleotides line up with TRBD2. The CDR3 is made up of 19 amino acids. CDR1 SGHVS and CDR2 FQNEAQ come from the germline V gene. J lost 2 bases, V lost 1 base, and 13 bases had no gene match.

CDR3 sequence reads: CAWRWTGVTEAFF. The DNA for the CDR3 is TGTGCCTGGAGATGGACAGGGGTCACTGAAGCTTTCTTT. V gene TRBV30 combines with J gene TRBJ1-1; 9 positions match TRBD1. The germline CDR1 and CDR2 sequences are GTSNPN and SVGIG (reference sequence). Trimming removed 3 bases from V and 4 bases from J; junction bases left unmatched: 3. There are 13 residues in the CDR3.

V and J are TRBV27 and TRBJ1-5; D may be TRBD1 (5 bases). The CDR3 runs 16 residues. CDR1 is MNHEY, CDR2 SMNVEV, per germline (reference sequence). Trimming removed 4 bases at V and 6 bases at J, with 19 bases between. The CDR3 coding sequence is TGTGCCAGCAGTTCAATACAGGTCGTTTCAGGTCAGCCCCAGCATTTT. This sequence encodes CASSSIQVVSGQPQHF.

This chain links TRBV11-2 with TRBJ2-4, with D perhaps matching TRBD2 (6 bases). This CDR3 contains 17 residues. The germline CDR1 and CDR2 sequences are SGHAT and FQNNGV. Trimming stripped 0 bases from V and 2 bases from J, with 14 bases between. The CDR3 coding sequence is TGTGCCAGCAGCTTAGACGGCCTAGGAGGGACCAAAAACATTCAGTACTTC. Protein product: CASSLDGLGGTKNIQYF.

A single count supports this clone. The chain is built from TRBV13 and TRBJ2-2; 13 bases align to TRBD2. The CDR3 runs to 17 residues. Trimming removed 1 base from V and 3 bases from J; junction bases left unmatched: 2. In germline, CDR1 is PRHDT, CDR2 FYEKMQ (reference sequence). The CDR3, as DNA: TGTGCCAGCAGCTTAGTGACTAGCGGGAGGTACACCGGGGAGCTGTTTTTT. Protein product: CASSLVTSGRYTGELFF.

The chain combines TRBV29-1 with TRBJ2-1; the match to TRBD1 covers 8 bases. Germline V gene lookup returns CDR1 SQVTM and CDR2 ANQGSEA. The junction had 12 bases not matched to a gene; V was cut back by 8 bases and J by 6 bases. The CDR3 covers 14 residues. This CDR3 reads CSSARDRSRNEQFF. The CDR3 nucleotides read TGCAGCAGCGCCCGGGACAGGTCTCGCAATGAGCAGTTCTTC.

This rearrangement joins TRBV7-3 to TRBJ2-5; TRBD2 matches at 13 bases. Germline values: CDR1 SGHTA, CDR2 FQGTGA. The J segment lost 3 bases and the V segment lost 2 bases, leaving 0 bases of the junction unmatched. The CDR3 has 15 residues. This chain's CDR3 is CASSLGTSGKETQYF. The CDR3 DNA is TGTGCCAGCAGCTTAGGGACTAGCGGGAAAGAGACCCAGTACTTC.

The genes are TRBV27 and TRBJ2-1, with 11 bases identical to TRBD2. CDR1 and CDR2 (germline): MNHEY, SMNVEV (reference sequence). The CDR3 has 18 amino acids. V was clipped by 5 bases and J by 7 bases; unmatched bases: 16. In DNA form, the CDR3 reads TGTGCCAGCAGTCCCCGGGTGACGCTAGCGGGGGGTGTGAATGAGCAGTTCTTC. Protein sequence: CASSPRVTLAGGVNEQFF.

The chain recombines TRBV30 with TRBJ2-1; D unresolved. The CDR3 consists of 13 residues. Germline CDR1 GTSNPN, CDR2 SVGIG (reference sequence). V was shortened by 0 bases and J by 6 bases, with 9 bases between the two germline ends. The CDR3 here is CAWSVTVVNEQFF. The CDR3, as DNA: TGTGCCTGGAGTGTAACGGTTGTCAATGAGCAGTTCTTC.

This chain joins TRBV7-3 and TRBJ1-1, with 8 bases identical to TRBD1. J was trimmed by 7 bases and V by 1 base; bases with no gene match: 5. This CDR3 spans 14 amino acids. Germline CDR1 reads SGHTA; CDR2 reads FQGTGA. The CDR3 DNA sequence: TGTGCCAGCAGCTTAATCCCTGGACAGGGTGAAGCTTTCTTT. As protein: CASSLIPGQGEAFF.

The genes are TRBV25-1 and TRBJ2-1; D possibly corresponds to TRBD1 (6 bases). In germline, CDR1 is MGHDK, CDR2 SYGVNS. V was shortened by 7 bases and J by 0 bases, with 16 bases between the two germline ends. This CDR3 has 16 residues. The CDR3 loop is CASKQNRATSYNEQFF. The CDR3 DNA is TGTGCCAGCAAACAAAACAGGGCTACCTCCTACAATGAGCAGTTCTTC.

This clone came up once. V is TRBV9 and J is TRBJ1-6; TRBD1 might be the D (5 bases). Germline-derived CDR1 and CDR2 are SGDLS and YYNGEE. Trimming took 4 bases from V and 7 from J, leaving 15 bases between them. The CDR3 is made up of 15 amino acids. CDR3 sequence: CASSHLPGGNSPLHF. In DNA, the CDR3 is TGTGCCAGCAGCCATCTGCCCGGGGGGAATTCACCCCTCCACTTT.

This chain links TRBV5-1 with TRBJ2-3; TRBD2 matches 8 bases. The CDR3 extends over 15 amino acids. Germline lookup yields CDR1 SGHRS and CDR2 YFSETQ. J lost 7 bases, V lost 1 base, and 8 bases had no gene match. CDR3 coding DNA: TGCGCCAGCAGCTTGATTAGCGGGGAACCTTATACGCAGTATTTT. Its protein is CASSLISGEPYTQYF. The full variable domain, with the rest looked up from reference TRBV5-1 and TRBJ2-3, is KAGVTQTPRYLIKTRGQQVTLSCSPISGHRSVSWYQQTPGQGLQFLFEYFSETQRNKGNFPGRFSGRQFSNSRSEMNVSTLELGDSALYLCASSLISGEPYTQYFGPGTRLTVL.